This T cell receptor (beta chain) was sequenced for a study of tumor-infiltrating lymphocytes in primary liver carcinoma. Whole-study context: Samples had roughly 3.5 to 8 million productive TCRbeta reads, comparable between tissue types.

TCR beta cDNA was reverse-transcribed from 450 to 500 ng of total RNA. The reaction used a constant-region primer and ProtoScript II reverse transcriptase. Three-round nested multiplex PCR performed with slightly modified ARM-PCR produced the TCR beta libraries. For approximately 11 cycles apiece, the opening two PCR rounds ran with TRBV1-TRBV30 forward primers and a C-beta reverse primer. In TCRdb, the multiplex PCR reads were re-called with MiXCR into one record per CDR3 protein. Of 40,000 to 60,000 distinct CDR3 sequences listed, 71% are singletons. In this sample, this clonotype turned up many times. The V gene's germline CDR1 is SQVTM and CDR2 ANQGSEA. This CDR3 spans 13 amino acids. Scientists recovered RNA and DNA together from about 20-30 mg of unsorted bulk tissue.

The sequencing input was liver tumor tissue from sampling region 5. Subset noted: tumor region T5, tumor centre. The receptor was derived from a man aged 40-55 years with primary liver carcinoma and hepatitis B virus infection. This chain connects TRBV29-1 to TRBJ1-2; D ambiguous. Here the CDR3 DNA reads TGCGCCGCCCACGGAACTTATAACTATGGCTACACCTTC. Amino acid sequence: CAAHGTYNYGYTF. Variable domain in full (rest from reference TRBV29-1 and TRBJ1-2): SAVISQKPSRDICQRGTSLTIQCQVDSQVTMMFWYRQQPGQSLTLIATANQGSEATYESGFVIDKFPISRPNLTFSTLTVSNMSPEDSSIYLCAAHGTYNYGYTFGSGTRLTVV.